This is a list of T cell receptor beta chains from one sample in a study of tumor and adjacent non-tumor tissue in lung cancer. From the multiplex PCR reads, TCRdb called clonotypes with MiXCR, one entry per CDR3 protein. The table records tens of thousands of distinct CDR3 sequences, approximately 68% of them present only once. The sequencing sample was made of distant non-tumor lung tissue. These receptors came from a woman in her forties or fifties with non-small cell lung cancer. Both conserved end residues are part of each CDR3. The D gene is left open where the match is weak. Clone size, where shown, is once, few, many, or a class for clones that have expanded.

>TRBV11-2|TRBJ2-7|few|-
TGTGCCGGCAGCTTAGCGGCTGGGTACGAGAAGTATTTC
CAGSLAAGYEKYF
>TRBV29-1|TRBJ2-7|-|-
TGCAGTGTTGAGGGACATGGGTCCTACGAGCCGTACTTC
CSVEGHGSYEPYF
>TRBV6-1|TRBJ2-1|many|TRBD1
TGTGCCAGCAGCGGGTGGGGGGACAGGGGCGATGAGCAGTTCTTC
CASSGWGDRGDEQFF
>TRBV5-4|TRBJ1-1|once|-
TGTGCGTTAAGTACAAGGAACACTGAAGCTTTCTTT
CALSTRNTEAFF
>TRBV11-1|TRBJ1-1|-|-
TGTGCCAGCAGCCTTAGACTGGTGAACACTGAAGCTTTATTT
CASSLRLVNTEALF
>TRBV4-2|TRBJ1-2|-|TRBD1
TGTGCCAGCAGCGATCGGACAGGGCCTAACTATGGCTACACCTTC
CASSDRTGPNYGYTF
>TRBV28|TRBJ2-1|-|-
TGTGCCAGCGGTTTCGTGACTTACAATGAGCAGTTCTTC
CASGFVTYNEQFF
>TRBV4-2|TRBJ1-2|many|-
TGTGCCAGCAGCCAAGGGGGAGGTCGGGGCTACACCTTC
CASSQGGGRGYTF
>TRBV12-3/TRBV12-4|TRBJ2-1|-|-
TGTGCCAGCAGCTCAACCGAGATGCCAGACAATGAGCACTTCTTC
CASSSTEMPDNEHFF
>TRBV7-9|TRBJ2-1|-|TRBD2
TGTGCCAGCAGCTTTTCTAGCGGGATGAATGAGCAGTTCTTC
CASSFSSGMNEQFF
>TRBV11-3|TRBJ2-2|many|-
TGTGCCAGCAGCTTAGGACGGAACACCGGGGAGCTGTTTTTT
CASSLGRNTGELFF
>TRBV28|TRBJ1-1|-|TRBD1
TGTACCAGCAATTCAACTGACAGGGGGCCCCAGAACACTGAAGCTTTCTTT
CTSNSTDRGPQNTEAFF
>TRBV29-1|TRBJ2-1|-|TRBD2
TGCAGCGCCCCGACTAGCGAGAGGATCTACTACAATGAGCAGTTCTTC
CSAPTSERIYYNEQFF
>TRBV6-5|TRBJ2-2|-|-
TGTGCCAGCAGTTACGGTGTCAGGGGGGCTGGGGGGCTGTTTTTT
CASSYGVRGAGGLFF
>TRBV24-1|TRBJ2-1|few|-
TGTGCCACCAGTGATTTGAGGGGGAGCTCCTACAATGAGCAGTTCTTC
CATSDLRGSSYNEQFF
>TRBV20-1|TRBJ2-6|-|TRBD1
TGCAGTGCTAACGGACAGGACGTGAACTCTGGGGCCAATGTCCTGACTTTC
CSANGQDVNSGANVLTF
>TRBV20-1|TRBJ2-1|many|-
TGCAGTGCTAGGGCGCAGGGGACAACCTACAATGAGCAGTTCTTC
CSARAQGTTYNEQFF
>TRBV11-2|TRBJ2-7|-|TRBD1
TGTGCCAGCAATTTCGGGACAGAGGTTATCTACGAGCAGTACTTC
CASNFGTEVIYEQYF
>TRBV6-2/TRBV6-3|TRBJ1-2|-|TRBD1
TGTGCCAGCAGCCGCGTACAGGGACAGGGTGGCTACACCTTC
CASSRVQGQGGYTF
>TRBV11-2|TRBJ1-4|many|-
TGTGCCAGCAGCCCTGGACAGTATAATGAAAAACTGTTTTTT
CASSPGQYNEKLFF
>TRBV11-2|TRBJ2-5|-|-
TGTGCCAGCAGCTTAGGTCAGTGGGAGATCCAGTACTTC
CASSLGQWEIQYF
>TRBV29-1|TRBJ2-2|-|-
TGCAGCGCCACGGGGCCTAGCGTGAGTGGCGGGGAACTGTTTTTT
CSATGPSVSGGELFF
>TRBV5-1|TRBJ2-1|-|TRBD2
TGCGCCAGCAGCTTGTACCACGGGACTAGCAATGAGCAGTTCTTC
CASSLYHGTSNEQFF
>TRBV11-2|TRBJ2-7|few|TRBD1
TGTGTCAGCAGCTTCGGGACAGGGGTTACCTATGAGCAGTATTTC
CVSSFGTGVTYEQYF
>TRBV5-6|TRBJ2-3|many|TRBD1
TGTGCCAGCAGCTTCCTGGGACAGGACACAGATACGCAGTATTTT
CASSFLGQDTDTQYF
>TRBV4-3|TRBJ2-6|-|TRBD1
TGCGCCAGCAGCCAAGATCAATTTGGGACAGGGGCTTCTGGGGTCAACGTCCTGACTTTC
CASSQDQFGTGASGVNVLTF
>TRBV7-9|TRBJ2-5|-|TRBD1
TGTGCCAGCAGCTTGGACAGGATCCAAGAGACCCAGTACTTC
CASSLDRIQETQYF
>TRBV28|TRBJ2-1|-|TRBD2
TGTGCCAGCAGGGGGGGGATGGTCTATGAGCAGTTCTTC
CASRGGMVYEQFF
>TRBV11-2|TRBJ1-1|-|-
TGTGCCAGCAGCTTAACCGATAATAACACTGAAGCTTTCTTT
CASSLTDNNTEAFF
>TRBV6-1|TRBJ2-2|-|-
TGTGCCAGCAGGCGTGACGGGCACACCGGGGAGCTGCTTTTT
CASRRDGHTGELLF
>TRBV11-2|TRBJ2-1|few|-
TGTGCCAGCAGCTTCATAGTCCAATACAATGATCAGTTCTTC
CASSFIVQYNDQFF